This is a list of T cell receptor beta chains from one sample in a study of regulatory T cells in long-lasting Graves disease. One entry per CDR3 protein results from TCRdb running MiXCR on the multiplex PCR reads. Among 400,000 to 550,000 distinct CDR3 sequences listed, about a sixth were seen once. This sample was also put to use in a study of T cells in Graves' hyperthyroidism and ophthalmopathy.

This sample comprised peripheral blood mononuclear cells (PBMCs), obtained at new diagnosis, from a patient treated with antithyroid drugs. The receptors originated from a woman between 25 and 40 years old with Graves disease. Each CDR3 is given with its conserved first and last residue. The D gene is left open where the match is weak. Clone size appears in some rows only: once, few, many, or a class for an expanded clone.

>TRBJ2-7|NA|TRBD2|TRBV7-2
CASSPLGGSYEQYF
TGTGCCAGCAGCCCGTTGGGGGGGAGCTACGAGCAGTACTTC
>TRBJ2-6|few|NA|TRBV30
CAWSSGANVLTF
TGTGCCTGGAGTTCTGGGGCCAACGTCCTGACTTTC
>TRBJ2-6|few|NA|TRBV28
CASSRQVSGANVLTF
TGTGCCAGCAGTCGACAGGTCTCAGGGGCCAACGTCCTGACTTTC
>TRBJ2-1|many|NA|TRBV7-7
CASSLASRATYNEQFF
TGTGCTAGCAGCTTAGCGTCACGGGCAACCTACAATGAGCAGTTCTTC
>TRBJ1-2|many|TRBD1|TRBV5-1
CASSAGTGGDGYTF
TGCGCCAGCAGCGCAGGGACAGGGGGAGACGGCTACACCTTC
>TRBJ1-1|many|TRBD1|TRBV28
CASSLGQENLPFF
TGTGCCAGCAGTTTAGGACAGGAAAATCTCCCTTTCTTT
>TRBJ2-7|many|NA|TRBV7-2
CASSYTSGTLEQYF
TGTGCCAGCAGCTACACCTCAGGGACGTTGGAGCAGTACTTC
>TRBJ2-1|many|NA|TRBV18
CASSLTGSGSDEQFF
TGTGCCAGCTCTTTAACAGGCTCAGGTAGTGATGAGCAGTTCTTC
>TRBJ1-2|NA|NA|TRBV7-9
CASSMGGRRPNYGYTF
TGTGCCAGCAGCATGGGGGGGAGGAGGCCTAACTATGGCTACACCTTC
>TRBJ2-4|few|TRBD2|TRBV3-1
CASSQVWSPSGKNIQYF
TGTGCCAGCAGCCAAGTTTGGTCGCCTAGCGGTAAAAACATTCAGTACTTC
>TRBJ2-1|many|TRBD2|TRBV3-1
CASSLGRGGSYNEQFF
TGTGCCAGCAGCCTAGGACGGGGCGGGAGTTACAATGAGCAGTTCTTC
>TRBJ2-7|NA|TRBD2|TRBV11-3
CASSLSGTSGFYEQYF
TGTGCCAGCAGCTTATCCGGGACTAGCGGCTTCTACGAGCAGTACTTC
>TRBJ2-4|NA|NA|TRBV20-1
CSARFYEIAKNIQYF
TGCAGTGCTAGATTTTACGAGATAGCCAAAAACATTCAGTACTTC
>TRBJ2-3|many|NA|TRBV6-1
CASRRSSTGDTQYF
TGTGCCAGCCGCAGGAGCTCCACTGGAGATACGCAGTATTTT
>TRBJ2-2|NA|TRBD1|TRBV7-2
CASSLSSAQGAYPTGELFF
TGTGCCAGCAGCTTAAGTTCTGCGCAGGGGGCCTACCCCACCGGGGAGCTGTTTTTT
>TRBJ2-5|many|TRBD2|TRBV11-2
CASSAGTTLEETQYF
TGTGCCAGCAGCGCCGGGACTACCCTAGAGGAGACCCAGTACTTC
>TRBJ2-1|many|TRBD2|TRBV7-2
CASSLGGRESSYNEQFF
TGTGCCAGCAGCTTAGGCGGGAGGGAGAGCTCCTACAATGAGCAGTTCTTC
>TRBJ1-3|few|NA|TRBV5-1
CASSLKSGENTIYF
TGTGCCAGCAGCCTTAAGTCGGGAGAAAACACCATATATTTT
>TRBJ1-2|NA|NA|TRBV12-3/TRBV12-4
CASSFSSYGYTF
TGTGCCAGCAGTTTTTCGAGCTATGGCTACACCTTC
>TRBJ2-7|many|TRBD1|TRBV28
CASSPLGQGYEQYF
TGTGCCAGCAGTCCATTGGGACAGGGCTACGAGCAGTACTTC
>TRBJ2-2|many|TRBD2|TRBV27
CASSLWTSGGTGELFF
TGTGCCAGCAGTTTATGGACTAGCGGGGGGACCGGGGAGCTGTTTTTT
>TRBJ2-1|many|NA|TRBV20-1
CSASRGGSSYNEQFF
TGCAGTGCAAGCCGAGGGGGAAGCTCCTACAATGAGCAGTTCTTC
>TRBJ2-7|NA|TRBD2|TRBV6-1
CASSDLAGVHEQYF
TGTGCCAGCAGTGATCTAGCGGGGGTACACGAGCAGTACTTC
>TRBJ1-6|many|NA|TRBV28
CASRGYRELAPLHF
TGTGCCAGCAGGGGTTACAGGGAACTAGCCCCCCTCCACTTT
>TRBJ2-4|NA|NA|TRBV6-2/TRBV6-3
CASRLLGSGKNIQYF
TGTGCCAGCAGACTTCTGGGGTCAGGCAAAAACATTCAGTACTTC
>TRBJ1-1|few|NA|TRBV29-1
CSVSGQFGAFF
TGCAGCGTCTCAGGACAGTTTGGAGCTTTCTTT
>TRBJ2-1|many|NA|TRBV30
CAWIAATANEQFF
TGTGCCTGGATTGCGGCCACCGCCAATGAGCAGTTCTTC
>TRBJ2-7|many|NA|TRBV6-2/TRBV6-3
CASSYDSYEQYF
TGTGCCAGCAGTTATGACAGCTACGAGCAGTACTTC
>TRBJ2-2|many|NA|TRBV2
CASRLIQTGELFF
TGTGCCAGCAGACTGATACAAACCGGGGAGCTGTTTTTT
>TRBJ2-7|many|NA|TRBV18
CASSPSGLYEQYF
TGTGCCAGCTCACCATCGGGACTCTACGAGCAGTACTTC
>TRBJ2-7|once|NA|TRBV27
CASTPVQGHEQYF
TGTGCCAGCACCCCCGTACAGGGCCACGAGCAGTACTTC
>TRBJ2-2|few|NA|TRBV24-1
CAVRSDTGELFF
TGTGCCGTGCGCTCGGACACCGGGGAGCTGTTTTTT
>TRBJ2-7|many|TRBD2|TRBV2
CASRKGAGVREQYF
TGTGCCAGCAGAAAAGGAGCGGGAGTTCGCGAGCAGTACTTC
>TRBJ2-3|many|TRBD1|TRBV5-1
CASSSMDRVLVSTDTQYF
TGCGCCAGCAGCTCGATGGACAGGGTACTAGTCAGCACAGATACGCAGTATTTT
>TRBJ2-2|few|NA|TRBV20-1
CSDAALGTGELFF
TGCAGTGATGCGGCCCTGGGGACCGGGGAGCTGTTTTTT
>TRBJ1-5|many|NA|TRBV7-4
CASTLREPQHF
TGTGCCAGCACCCTGAGGGAGCCCCAGCATTTT
>TRBJ2-3|few|NA|TRBV20-1
CSARTGSRTDTQYF
TGCAGTGCTAGAACCGGGAGCCGAACAGATACGCAGTATTTT
>TRBJ2-7|many|NA|TRBV30
CAWRRGRGSYEQYF
TGTGCCTGGAGAAGGGGGAGAGGGTCCTACGAGCAGTACTTC
>TRBJ2-1|many|TRBD1|TRBV5-4
CASSGRTGDYNEQFF
TGTGCCAGCAGCGGACGGACAGGGGACTACAATGAGCAGTTCTTC
>TRBJ2-7|few|TRBD1|TRBV7-9
CASSLAEDRGLYEQYF
TGTGCCAGCAGCTTAGCCGAGGACAGGGGGCTCTACGAGCAGTACTTC